The 14 T cell receptor beta chains below were found in one sample sequenced in a study of T cell responses to AZD1222 COVID-19 vaccine. The assay was immunoSEQ multiplex PCR, and TCRdb's table has in-frame clones only and misses some. The table records just under 75,000 clones, over 60% of them present only once. Specimen: peripheral blood, collected 28 days after the second AZD1222 dose. The receptors stem from an adult who received the AZD1222 COVID-19 vaccine.

V is TRBV27 and J is TRBJ2-7; the match to TRBD2 covers 7 bases. The CDR3 is 14 residues long. Germline trimming cut 2 bases from V and 6 bases from J; bases unmatched to any gene: 7. Germline lookup yields CDR1 MNHEY and CDR2 SMNVEV (reference sequence). The CDR3 is CASSLSAGVPEQYF. The DNA of the CDR3 is TGTGCCAGCAGTTTAAGTGCGGGAGTGCCCGAGCAGTACTTC.

This sequence joins TRBV7-9 and TRBJ2-7; D gene ambiguous. Germline V lookup: CDR1 SEHNR, CDR2 FQNEAQ (reference sequence). V was clipped by 8 bases and J by 6 bases, with 8 bases between them. The CDR3 is made up of 10 amino acids. The CDR3 loop is CASGLGEQYF. Here the CDR3 DNA reads TGTGCCAGCGGGTTAGGCGAGCAGTACTTC.

The rearrangement joins TRBV10-3 to TRBJ2-7; 11 bases map to TRBD2. Germline V gene sequence: CDR1 ENHRY, CDR2 SYGVKD. V shed 10 bases and J 4 bases; nucleotides not matched to a gene: 12. The CDR3 totals 15 residues. The chain's CDR3 is CATLKTSGETYEQYF. The DNA of the CDR3 is TGTGCCACCCTCAAGACTAGCGGGGAAACATACGAGCAGTACTTC.

The rearrangement links TRBV6-5 to TRBJ1-2; D is unclear. CDR3 size: 14 residues. The V gene's germline CDR1 is MNHEY and CDR2 SVGAGI. Trimming left V 2 bases short and J 8 bases short, with 15 bases between. The DNA of the CDR3 is TGTGCCAGCAGTTACGGGCACAAACGGGAGGGCTACACCTTC. Its translation is CASSYGHKREGYTF.

The genes are TRBV7-9 and TRBJ2-7; D may be TRBD1 or TRBD2 (7 bases each). Trimming took 5 bases from V and 7 from J, leaving 12 bases between them. The CDR3 totals 12 residues. Germline CDR1 reads SEHNR; CDR2 reads FQNEAQ (reference sequence). The CDR3 protein is CASSQGGREQYF. The CDR3 coding sequence is TGTGCCAGCAGCCAGGGGGGGCGGGAGCAGTACTTC. Drawing the rest from reference TRBV7-9 and TRBJ2-7, the complete variable domain is DTGVSQNPRHKITKRGQNVTFRCDPISEHNRLYWYRQTLGQGPEFLTYFQNEAQLEKSRLLSDRFSAERPKGSFSTLEIQRTEQGDSAMYLCASSQGGREQYFGPGTRLTVT.

This rearrangement joins TRBV19 to TRBJ2-3; 10 nucleotides match TRBD2. CDR3 size: 18 residues. Germline assignment: CDR1 LNHDA and CDR2 SQIVND (reference sequence). The V segment lost 0 bases and the J segment 5 bases; nucleotides outside the gene matches: 11. CDR3 in amino acids: CASSIDRASGGLLDTQYF. The CDR3 nucleotides read TGTGCCAGTAGTATAGATCGGGCTAGCGGGGGCCTACTAGATACGCAGTATTTT.

V is TRBV28 and J is TRBJ2-7; possible D gene TRBD2, 7 bases. V was shortened by 3 bases and J by 4 bases, with 13 bases between the two germline ends. CDR3 length: 14 residues. Germline V gives CDR1 MDHEN, CDR2 SYDVKM. The CDR3 coding sequence is TGTGCCAGCAGTTTCCCAGGGGAGGGGTACGAGCAGTACTTC. Amino acids: CASSFPGEGYEQYF.

CDR3 region: CASELKAWTNVLTF. The CDR3 bases are TGTGCCAGCGAGCTTAAGGCCTGGACCAACGTCCTGACTTTC. The J gene is TRBJ2-6, the V gene TRBV7-9; D is uncertain. Germline V gives CDR1 SEHNR, CDR2 FQNEAQ (reference sequence). V dropped 8 bases and J dropped 8 bases, with 16 bases sitting between them. The CDR3 has 14 amino acids. Based on the CDR3 plus reference TRBV7-9 and TRBJ2-6, the full variable domain is DTGVSQNPRHKITKRGQNVTFRCDPISEHNRLYWYRQTLGQGPEFLTYFQNEAQLEKSRLLSDRFSAERPKGSFSTLEIQRTEQGDSAMYLCASELKAWTNVLTFGAGSRLTVL.

The V and J genes are TRBV15 and TRBJ2-1; the match to TRBD1 covers 7 bases. CDR1 is LNHNV, CDR2 YYDKDF, per germline (reference sequence). This CDR3 has 13 amino acids. Losses at the gene ends were 1 base for V and 9 bases for J; bases not matched to a gene: 3. The CDR3 loop is CATSRASGGEQFF. The CDR3 DNA follows: TGTGCCACCAGCAGAGCCTCAGGGGGTGAGCAGTTCTTC.

The chain uses TRBV6-2 or TRBV6-3 and TRBJ2-1; no clear D gene. Germline CDR1 and CDR2: MNHEY and SVGEGT. CDR3 length equals 12 residues. The ends were cut back, 5 bases at V and 8 bases at J, with 10 bases in the middle. This chain's CDR3 is CASSPSVDEQFF. In nucleotides, the CDR3 is TGTGCCAGCAGTCCGAGCGTCGATGAGCAGTTCTTC.

The V gene is TRBV2, the J gene TRBJ1-6; TRBD1 is a possible D gene (5 bases). CDR1 and CDR2 from the germline V gene are SNHLY and FYNNEI. Trimming took off 6 bases at V and 6 bases at J, with 12 bases between the two ends. The CDR3 totals 14 residues. For the CDR3, the DNA is TGTGCCAGCAGCTCGGAGCAGGGTAATTCACCCCTCCACTTT. Its protein is CASSSEQGNSPLHF.

The rearrangement joins TRBV28 to TRBJ2-3, with D tentatively TRBD2 (6 bases). The length of the CDR3 is 14 residues. CDR1 and CDR2 (germline): MDHEN, SYDVKM. V was cut by 7 bases and J by 3 bases, with 14 bases left in between. The CDR3 reads CASKAWRGTDTQYF. CDR3 coding DNA: TGTGCCAGCAAGGCTTGGCGGGGAACAGATACGCAGTATTTT. The full variable domain, rest sourced from reference TRBV28 and TRBJ2-3, is DVKVTQSSRYLVKRTGEKVFLECVQDMDHENMFWYRQDPGLGLRLIYFSYDVKMKEKGDIPEGYSVSREKKERFSLILESASTNQTSMYLCASKAWRGTDTQYFGPGTRLTVL.

A single count supports this clone. The genes are TRBV7-2 and TRBJ2-4; weak D call: TRBD2 (5 bases). The CDR3 consists of 17 residues. Germline CDR1 SGHTA, CDR2 FQGNSA. V was shortened by 2 bases and J by 3 bases, with 17 bases between the two germline ends. CDR3 coding DNA: TGTGCCAGCAGCTTAAGGTTGGACGGGGTCGTCAAAAACATTCAGTACTTC. Translated: CASSLRLDGVVKNIQYF. Looking up the rest from reference TRBV7-2 and TRBJ2-4 gives the full variable domain: GAGVSQSPSNKVTEKGKDVELRCDPISGHTALYWYRQSLGQGLEFLIYFQGNSAPDKSGLPSDRFSAERTGGSVSTLTIQRTQQEDSAVYLCASSLRLDGVVKNIQYFGAGTRLSVL.

The V and J genes are TRBV19 and TRBJ1-6, with D tentatively TRBD1 (6 bases). The CDR3 has 15 amino acids. The V end lost 3 bases, the J end lost 9 bases, and 15 bases lay between the germline ends. Germline V CDR1 and CDR2: LNHDA, SQIVND (reference sequence). CDR3 DNA sequence: TGTGCCAGTAGTATTCCAGGGGTTGGGACTTCACCCCTCCACTTT. Its protein is CASSIPGVGTSPLHF.